These 18 T cell receptor beta chains came from one sample sequenced in a study of T cell responses to AZD1222 COVID-19 vaccine. Some clones are missing from TCRdb's copy, which holds only in-frame ones; the method was immunoSEQ multiplex PCR. In the table there are fewer than 150,000 clones, roughly 84% of which are singletons. This sample comprised peripheral blood, obtained on day 0 of AZD1222 vaccination. Source of these receptors: an adult in good health.

This clone was counted once. This sequence joins TRBV9 and TRBJ2-1; the D gene could be TRBD1 or TRBD2 (6 bases each). V was clipped by 4 bases and J by 5 bases, with 16 bases between them. Germline CDR1 reads SGDLS; CDR2 reads YYNGEE. The CDR3 is 15 amino acids. The CDR3 nucleotides read TGTGCCAGCAGCCCACAGGGACTTCCAAACAATGAGCAGTTCTTC. Residues: CASSPQGLPNNEQFF.

The chain has TRBV5-6 and TRBJ1-2; the match to TRBD1 covers 9 bases. The trim removed 4 bases at V and 2 bases at J, leaving 6 bases unmatched. Looked up from germline, CDR1 is SGHDT and CDR2 is YYEEEE. The CDR3 spans 15 residues. In nucleotides, the CDR3 is TGTGCCAGCAGCATCCGGGACAGGGTAAACTATGGCTACACCTTC. Its translation is CASSIRDRVNYGYTF.

This clone came up a few times. The chain combines TRBV5-6 with TRBJ1-5, with D maybe TRBD1 (5 bases). From germline, CDR1 is SGHDT and CDR2 YYEEEE. This CDR3 has 16 residues. Trimming stripped 4 bases from V and 11 bases from J, with 25 bases between. CDR3 DNA: TGTGCCAGCAGCCAAACAGGCCGTGGGTCCTCTAGGGCCCAGCATTTT. Translating gives CASSQTGRGSSRAQHF.

The chain employs TRBV15 and TRBJ2-7, with D perhaps matching TRBD1 or TRBD2 (5 bases each). The CDR3 runs to 14 residues. Germline-derived CDR1 and CDR2 are LNHNV and YYDKDF (reference sequence). V was pared by 4 bases and J by 7 bases, with 17 bases between. The CDR3 here is CATSTRTGKGEQYF. In DNA, the CDR3 is TGTGCCACCAGCACTCGGACCGGGAAGGGGGAGCAGTACTTC.

This rearrangement joins TRBV19 to TRBJ2-7, with TRBD2 identical over 9 bases. CDR1 is LNHDA, CDR2 SQIVND, per germline (reference sequence). This CDR3 has 14 residues. V lost 3 bases and J lost 4; bases outside the gene matches: 4. CDR3 sequence (DNA): TGTGCCAGTAGTATTGGCGGGGGGGATTACGAGCAGTACTTC. This translates into CASSIGGGDYEQYF.

This clone has more than one count but fewer than ten. The rearrangement uses TRBV19 and TRBJ1-3, with TRBD1 matching over 7 bases. This CDR3 is 13 amino acids long. The trim removed 10 bases at V and 4 bases at J, leaving 7 bases unmatched. Germline V lookup: CDR1 LNHDA, CDR2 SQIVND (reference sequence). In DNA form, the CDR3 reads TGTGCCACTTCGACAGGGTTAGGAAACACCATATATTTT. It specifies CATSTGLGNTIYF.

The chain recombines TRBV7-9 with TRBJ2-6; D is perhaps TRBD2 (5 bases). The CDR3 totals 18 residues. Trimming shortened V by 0 bases and J by 1 base, and 13 bases separated the two germline ends. Germline CDR1 reads SEHNR; CDR2 reads FQNEAQ (reference sequence). The CDR3 loop reads CASSLAYQEGSGANVLTF. The CDR3 nucleotides read TGTGCCAGCAGCTTAGCCTATCAAGAGGGATCTGGGGCCAACGTCCTGACTTTC.

This chain links TRBV15 with TRBJ1-4, with D perhaps matching TRBD1 (5 bases). The germline gives CDR1 LNHNV, CDR2 YYDKDF (reference sequence). Trimming shortened V by 5 bases and J by 0 bases, and 13 bases separated the two germline ends. There are 16 residues in the CDR3. CDR3 sequence: CATSPQQQATNEKLFF. CDR3 in DNA: TGTGCCACCAGCCCGCAACAACAGGCAACTAATGAAAAACTGTTTTTT.

This chain uses TRBV5-1 with TRBJ2-7; D possibly matches TRBD1 or TRBD2 (6 bases each). This CDR3 spans 14 amino acids. Germline CDR1 SGHRS, CDR2 YFSETQ. Trimming shortened V by 4 bases and J by 2 bases, and 13 bases separated the two germline ends. The CDR3 loop reads CASSPRGGTYEQYF. Written as DNA, the CDR3 is TGCGCCAGCAGCCCGCGAGGGGGGACCTACGAGCAGTACTTC.

V gene TRBV12-3 or TRBV12-4 combines with J gene TRBJ1-1; D perhaps matches TRBD1 (6 bases). Deletions cut 6 bases from V and 10 bases from J, with 12 bases between. CDR3 length equals 11 residues. CDR3 amino acids: CASRAGTTAFF. The CDR3 nucleotides read TGTGCCAGCAGGGCTGGGACAACAGCTTTCTTT.

The CDR3 DNA is TGTGCCAGCAATCCCCGAGGACAGGGATACTATGGCTACACCTTC. Encoded protein: CASNPRGQGYYGYTF. This chain joins TRBV27 and TRBJ1-2; TRBD1 matches at 8 bases. Germline CDR1 is MNHEY and CDR2 is SMNVEV (reference sequence). With V trimmed by 7 bases and J by 3 bases, 10 bases remained unmatched. The CDR3 length is 15 residues.

This clone was seen a single time. The rearrangement joins TRBV24-1 to TRBJ2-3; D is ambiguous. The germline V gene encodes CDR1 KGHDR and CDR2 SFDVKD. The CDR3 totals 9 residues. V gave up 9 bases and J gave up 7 bases, with 4 bases separating them. The CDR3 region has the DNA TGTGCCACCCCCCATACGCAGTATTTT. Encoded protein: CATPHTQYF.

This clone was found once. The chain uses TRBV7-9 and TRBJ1-5; D is unresolved. Looked up from germline, CDR1 is SEHNR and CDR2 is FQNEAQ (reference sequence). This CDR3 is 12 amino acids long. Trimming removed 5 bases from V and 8 bases from J, with 10 bases in between. The CDR3 DNA sequence: TGTGCCAGCAGCGCATGGGAGGAGCCCCAGCATTTT. Its translation is CASSAWEEPQHF. Filled out from reference TRBV7-9 and TRBJ1-5, the complete variable domain reads DTGVSQNPRHKITKRGQNVTFRCDPISEHNRLYWYRQTLGQGPEFLTYFQNEAQLEKSRLLSDRFSAERPKGSFSTLEIQRTEQGDSAMYLCASSAWEEPQHFGDGTRLSIL.

This chain connects TRBV19 to TRBJ2-7; 10 bases are shared with TRBD1. This CDR3 comprises 15 residues. Germline V CDR1 and CDR2: LNHDA, SQIVND (reference sequence). Unmatched junction bases numbered 10, after V lost 5 bases and J lost 6 bases. CDR3 nucleotides: TGTGCCAGTAGTGGGTACAGGACAGGGGGTTTCGAGCAGTACTTC. Translation gives CASSGYRTGGFEQYF.

Concerning this clone itself: Relative to the germline gene, one junction end is altered; a read error may explain this. This chain links TRBV7-8 with TRBJ2-5, with D maybe TRBD1 (6 bases). Germline assignment: CDR1 SGHVS and CDR2 FQNEAQ. The CDR3 length is 13 residues. Written as DNA, the CDR3 is TGTGCCAGCAGCCCGATAGTCGATGTGTCAGGGGACTTC. This translates into CASSPIVDVSGDF.

In regard to this clone: The same CDR3 is also encoded by other DNA sequences in this sample. This rearrangement joins TRBV6-5 to TRBJ1-3; D remains unclear. This CDR3 is built from 13 residues. The V gene lost 7 bases and the J gene lost 1 base, with 8 bases spanning the gap. The germline CDR1 and CDR2 sequences are MNHEY and SVGAGI. The CDR3, as DNA: TGTGCCAGCATCGGATATTCTGGAAACACCATATATTTT. Protein product: CASIGYSGNTIYF.

The J gene is TRBJ1-1, the V gene TRBV18; D unclear. Trimming took off 6 bases at V and 1 base at J, with 12 bases between the two ends. Looked up from germline, CDR1 is KGHSH and CDR2 is LQKENI. The CDR3 has 14 amino acids. The CDR3 loop reads CASSKASQNTEAFF. Here the CDR3 DNA reads TGTGCCAGCTCCAAGGCCAGCCAGAACACTGAAGCTTTCTTT.

A few counts support this clone. This chain joins TRBV30 and TRBJ1-5; maybe TRBD1 (5 bases). Germline CDR1 GTSNPN, CDR2 SVGIG (reference sequence). V was trimmed by 7 bases and J by 7 bases, leaving 17 bases between them. This CDR3 is 13 amino acids long. CDR3 loop: CAYGKPGGQPQHF. In DNA, the CDR3 is TGTGCCTACGGTAAACCGGGGGGACAGCCCCAGCATTTT.